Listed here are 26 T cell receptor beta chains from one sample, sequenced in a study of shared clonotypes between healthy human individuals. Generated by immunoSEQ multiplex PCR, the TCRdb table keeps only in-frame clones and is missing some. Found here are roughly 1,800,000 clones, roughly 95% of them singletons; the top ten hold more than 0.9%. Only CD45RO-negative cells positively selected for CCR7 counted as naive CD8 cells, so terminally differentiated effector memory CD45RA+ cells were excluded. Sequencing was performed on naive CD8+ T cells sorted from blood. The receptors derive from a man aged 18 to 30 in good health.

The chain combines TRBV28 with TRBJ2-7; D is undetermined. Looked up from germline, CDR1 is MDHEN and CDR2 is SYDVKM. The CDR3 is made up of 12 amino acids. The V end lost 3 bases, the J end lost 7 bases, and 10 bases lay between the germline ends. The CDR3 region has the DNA TGTGCCAGCAGTTTTATGGGCTGGGAGCAGTACTTC. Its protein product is CASSFMGWEQYF.

In DNA, the CDR3 is TGCGCCAGCAAAGACGGGTCGACGAACACTGAAGCTTTCTTT. It codes for CASKDGSTNTEAFF. The chain is built from TRBV5-1 and TRBJ1-1; the D is unclear. The CDR3 covers 14 residues. Germline V gives CDR1 SGHRS, CDR2 YFSETQ. Trimming removed 6 bases from V and 1 base from J, with 13 bases in between.

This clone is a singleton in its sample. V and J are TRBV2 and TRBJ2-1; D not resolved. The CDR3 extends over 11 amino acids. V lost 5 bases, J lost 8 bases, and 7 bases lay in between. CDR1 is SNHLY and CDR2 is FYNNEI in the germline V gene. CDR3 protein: CASSLTDEQFF. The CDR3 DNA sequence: TGTGCCAGCAGTCTCACGGATGAGCAGTTCTTC.

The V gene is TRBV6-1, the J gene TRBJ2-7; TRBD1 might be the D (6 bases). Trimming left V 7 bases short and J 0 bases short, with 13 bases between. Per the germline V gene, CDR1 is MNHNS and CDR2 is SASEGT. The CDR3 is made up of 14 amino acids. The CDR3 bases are TGTGCCAGCAATATCGACAGGAGCTCCTACGAGCAGTACTTC. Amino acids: CASNIDRSSYEQYF.

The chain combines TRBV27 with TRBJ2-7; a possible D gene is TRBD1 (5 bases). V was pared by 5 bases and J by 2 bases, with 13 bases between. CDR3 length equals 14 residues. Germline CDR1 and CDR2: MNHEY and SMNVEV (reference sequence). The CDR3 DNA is TGTGCCAGCAGTCCATGGGGCAGCACCTACGAGCAGTACTTC. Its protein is CASSPWGSTYEQYF.

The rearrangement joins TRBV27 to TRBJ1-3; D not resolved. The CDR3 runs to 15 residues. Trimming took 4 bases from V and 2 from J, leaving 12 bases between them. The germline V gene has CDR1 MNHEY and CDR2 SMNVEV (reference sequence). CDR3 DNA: TGTGCCAGCAGTTCCACGGGTGCGGCTGGAAACACCATATATTTT. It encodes CASSSTGAAGNTIYF.

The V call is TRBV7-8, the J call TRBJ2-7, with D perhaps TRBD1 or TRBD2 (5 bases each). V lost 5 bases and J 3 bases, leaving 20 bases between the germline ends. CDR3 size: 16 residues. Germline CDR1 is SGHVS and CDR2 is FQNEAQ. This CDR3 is CASSPGTRASFYEQYF. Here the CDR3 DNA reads TGTGCCAGCAGCCCCGGGACCAGGGCCAGCTTCTACGAGCAGTACTTC.

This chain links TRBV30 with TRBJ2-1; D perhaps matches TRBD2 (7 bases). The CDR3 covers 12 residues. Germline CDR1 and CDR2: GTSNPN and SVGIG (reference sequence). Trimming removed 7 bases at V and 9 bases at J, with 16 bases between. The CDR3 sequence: CAFDQGGGEQFF. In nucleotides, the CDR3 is TGTGCCTTCGATCAGGGAGGGGGTGAGCAGTTCTTC.

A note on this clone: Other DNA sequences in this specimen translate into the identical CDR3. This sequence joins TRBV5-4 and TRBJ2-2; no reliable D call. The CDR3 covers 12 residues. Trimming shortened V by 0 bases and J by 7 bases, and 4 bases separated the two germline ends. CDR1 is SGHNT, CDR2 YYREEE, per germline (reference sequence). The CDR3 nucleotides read TGTGCCAGCAGCTTGGGCATCGGGGAGCTGTTTTTT. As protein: CASSLGIGELFF.

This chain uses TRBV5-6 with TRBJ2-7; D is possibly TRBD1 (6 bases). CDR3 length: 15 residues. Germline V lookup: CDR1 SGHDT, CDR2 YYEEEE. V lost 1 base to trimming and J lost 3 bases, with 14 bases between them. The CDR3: CASSLTGTENYEQYF. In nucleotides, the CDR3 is TGTGCCAGCAGCTTGACAGGGACGGAGAACTACGAGCAGTACTTC.

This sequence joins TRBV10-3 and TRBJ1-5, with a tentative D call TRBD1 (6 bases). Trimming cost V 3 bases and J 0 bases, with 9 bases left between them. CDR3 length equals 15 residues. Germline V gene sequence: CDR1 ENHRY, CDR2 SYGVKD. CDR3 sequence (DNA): TGTGCCATCAGTGAAGGGACACTTAGCAATCAGCCCCAGCATTTT. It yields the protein CAISEGTLSNQPQHF.

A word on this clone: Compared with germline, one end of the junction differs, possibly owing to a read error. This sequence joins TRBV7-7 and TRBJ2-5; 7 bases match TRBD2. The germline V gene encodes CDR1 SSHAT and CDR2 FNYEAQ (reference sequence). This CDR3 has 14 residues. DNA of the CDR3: TGTGCTAGCAGCCCATCAGCGGGAAGAGAGACCCAGTACTTC. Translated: CASSPSAGRETQYF.

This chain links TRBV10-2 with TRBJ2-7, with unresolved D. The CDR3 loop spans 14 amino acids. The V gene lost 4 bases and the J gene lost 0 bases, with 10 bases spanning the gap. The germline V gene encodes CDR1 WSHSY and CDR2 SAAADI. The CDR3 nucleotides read TGCGCCAGCAGTGCCCAAGTTTCCTCCTACGAGCAGTACTTC. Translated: CASSAQVSSYEQYF.

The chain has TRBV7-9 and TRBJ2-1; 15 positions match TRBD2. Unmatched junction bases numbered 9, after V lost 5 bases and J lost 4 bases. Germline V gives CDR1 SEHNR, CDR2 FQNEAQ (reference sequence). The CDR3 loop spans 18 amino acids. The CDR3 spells CASSPRTSGGAGYNEQFF. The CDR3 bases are TGTGCCAGCAGCCCGCGGACTAGCGGGGGGGCGGGGTACAATGAGCAGTTCTTC.

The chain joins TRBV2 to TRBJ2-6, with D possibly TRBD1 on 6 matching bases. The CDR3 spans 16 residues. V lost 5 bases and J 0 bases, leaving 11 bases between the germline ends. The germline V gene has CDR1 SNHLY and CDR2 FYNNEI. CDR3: CASSYNRDSGANVLTF. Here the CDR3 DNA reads TGTGCCAGCAGTTACAACAGGGACTCTGGGGCCAACGTCCTGACTTTC. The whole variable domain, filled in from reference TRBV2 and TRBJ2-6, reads EPEVTQTPSHQVTQMGQEVILRCVPISNHLYFYWYRQILGQKVEFLVSFYNNEISEKSEIFDDQFSVERPDGSNFTLKIRSTKLEDSAMYFCASSYNRDSGANVLTFGAGSRLTVL.

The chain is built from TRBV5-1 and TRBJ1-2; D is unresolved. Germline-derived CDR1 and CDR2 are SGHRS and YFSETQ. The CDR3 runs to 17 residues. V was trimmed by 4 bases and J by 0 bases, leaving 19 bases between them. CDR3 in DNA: TGCGCCAGCAGCGGGTGGGCCGGGCCAACTGCTAACTATGGCTACACCTTC. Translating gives CASSGWAGPTANYGYTF.

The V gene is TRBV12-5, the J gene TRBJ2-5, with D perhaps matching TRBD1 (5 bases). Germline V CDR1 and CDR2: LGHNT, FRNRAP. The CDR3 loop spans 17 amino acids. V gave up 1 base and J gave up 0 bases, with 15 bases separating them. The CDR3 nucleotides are TGTGCTAGTGGTTTGGGATGGGGCCCCAGGAACCAAGAGACCCAGTACTTC. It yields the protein CASGLGWGPRNQETQYF.

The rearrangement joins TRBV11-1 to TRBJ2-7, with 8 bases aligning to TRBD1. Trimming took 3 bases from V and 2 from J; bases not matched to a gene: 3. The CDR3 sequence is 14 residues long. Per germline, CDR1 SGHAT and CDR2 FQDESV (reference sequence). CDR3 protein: CASSFRQGTYEQYF. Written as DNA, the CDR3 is TGTGCCAGCAGCTTCCGACAGGGGACCTACGAGCAGTACTTC.

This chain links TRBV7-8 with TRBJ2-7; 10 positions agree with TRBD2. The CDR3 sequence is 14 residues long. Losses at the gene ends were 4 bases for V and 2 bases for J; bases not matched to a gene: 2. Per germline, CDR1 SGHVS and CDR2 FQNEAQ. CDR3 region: CASSSGLATYEQYF. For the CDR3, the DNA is TGTGCCAGCAGCTCGGGACTAGCGACCTACGAGCAGTACTTC.

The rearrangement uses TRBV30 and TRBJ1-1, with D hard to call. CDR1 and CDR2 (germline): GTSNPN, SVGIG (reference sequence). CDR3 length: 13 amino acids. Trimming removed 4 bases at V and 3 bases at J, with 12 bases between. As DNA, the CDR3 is TGTGCCTGGACTGATGACGGGGACACTGAAGCTTTCTTT. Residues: CAWTDDGDTEAFF.

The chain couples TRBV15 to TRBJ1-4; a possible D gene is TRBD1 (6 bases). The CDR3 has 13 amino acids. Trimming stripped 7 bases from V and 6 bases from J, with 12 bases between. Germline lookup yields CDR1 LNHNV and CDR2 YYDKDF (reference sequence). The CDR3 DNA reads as TGTGCCACCAACGACAGGTCCGATGAAAAACTGTTTTTT. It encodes CATNDRSDEKLFF. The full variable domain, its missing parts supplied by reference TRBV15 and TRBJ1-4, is DAMVIQNPRYQVTQFGKPVTLSCSQTLNHNVMYWYQQKSSQAPKLLFHYYDKDFNNEADTPDNFQSRRPNTSFCFLDIRSPGLGDTAMYLCATNDRSDEKLFFGSGTQLSVL.

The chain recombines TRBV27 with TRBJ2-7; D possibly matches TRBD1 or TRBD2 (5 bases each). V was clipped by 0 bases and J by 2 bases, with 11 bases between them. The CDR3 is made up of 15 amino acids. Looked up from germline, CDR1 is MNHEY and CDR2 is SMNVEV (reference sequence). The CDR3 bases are TGTGCCAGCAGTTTATCGATCGGGGCCCCCTACGAGCAGTACTTC. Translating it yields CASSLSIGAPYEQYF.

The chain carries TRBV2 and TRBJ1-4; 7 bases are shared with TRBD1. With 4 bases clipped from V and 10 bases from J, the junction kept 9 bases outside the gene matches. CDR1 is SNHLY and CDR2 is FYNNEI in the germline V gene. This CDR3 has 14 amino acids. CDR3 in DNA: TGTGCCAGCAGTGCAAATCCACCAGGGGGAAAACTGTTTTTT. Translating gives CASSANPPGGKLFF.

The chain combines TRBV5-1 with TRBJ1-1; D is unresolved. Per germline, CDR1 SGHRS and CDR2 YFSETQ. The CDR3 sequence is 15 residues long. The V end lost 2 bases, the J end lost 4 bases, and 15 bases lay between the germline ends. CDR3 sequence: CASSLFPGTGTEAFF. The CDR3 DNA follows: TGCGCCAGCAGCTTATTTCCAGGAACGGGCACTGAAGCTTTCTTT.

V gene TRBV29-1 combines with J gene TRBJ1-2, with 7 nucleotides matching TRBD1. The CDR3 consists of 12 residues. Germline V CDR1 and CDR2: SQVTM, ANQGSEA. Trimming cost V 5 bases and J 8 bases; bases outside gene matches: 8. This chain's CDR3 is CSVPPGGRGYTF. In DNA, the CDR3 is TGCAGCGTTCCCCCAGGGGGTCGCGGCTACACCTTC.

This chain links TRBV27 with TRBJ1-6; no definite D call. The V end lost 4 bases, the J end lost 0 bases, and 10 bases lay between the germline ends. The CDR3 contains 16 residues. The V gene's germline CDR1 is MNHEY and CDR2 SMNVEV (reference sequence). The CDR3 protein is CASSSGRISYNSPLHF. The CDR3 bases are TGTGCCAGCAGTTCCGGGAGGATCTCCTATAATTCACCCCTCCACTTT.